The rows below give T cell receptor beta chains drawn from one sample of a study of identical twins. TCRdb recomputed calls from the 5' RACE reads with MiXCR, one row per CDR3 protein. The profile covers 1,800,000 or so distinct CDR3 sequences, with about 32% appearing a single time and approximately 0.25% taken by the ten largest. The sample was cord blood. These receptors all stem from a newborn girl in good health. Each CDR3 is given with its conserved first and last residue. Each record gives: J gene, D gene, V gene, clone size, CDR3 protein, CDR3 DNA. A D gene is named only where the DNA matches it firmly. A row's size may be missing; if present it is once, few, many or a size class.

>TRBJ2-3|-|TRBV24-1|-
CATTPPATDTQYF
TGTGCCACAACCCCACCGGCCACAGATACGCAGTATTTT
>TRBJ2-7|TRBD1|TRBV2|few
CASSSRQGPRYEQYF
TGTGCCAGCAGTTCCAGACAGGGTCCCCGCTACGAGCAGTACTTC
>TRBJ2-1|TRBD2|TRBV20-1|few
CSARRSGDPYNEQFF
TGCAGTGCTAGAAGGAGCGGGGATCCCTACAATGAGCAGTTCTTC
>TRBJ2-6|-|TRBV28|-
CASRPWSSGANVLTF
TGTGCCAGCAGGCCTTGGAGCTCTGGGGCCAACGTCCTGACTTTC
>TRBJ2-1|TRBD2|TRBV3-1|few
CASSQGRGLAKGPSSYNEQFF
TGTGCCAGCAGCCAAGGGAGGGGACTAGCGAAAGGCCCAAGCTCCTACAATGAGCAGTTCTTC
>TRBJ2-3|TRBD2|TRBV28|few
CASSLAGSGRWADTQYF
TGTGCCAGCAGTTTAGCGGGTAGCGGGAGATGGGCAGATACGCAGTATTTT
>TRBJ1-4|-|TRBV21-1|-
CASSKGGFLGFF
TGTGCCAGCAGCAAAGGAGGTTTCTTAGGGTTTTTT
>TRBJ1-2|TRBD1|TRBV29-1|few
CSVVDADADRGYGYTF
TGCAGCGTTGTGGATGCCGATGCGGACAGGGGCTATGGCTACACCTTC
>TRBJ2-7|-|TRBV4-2|-
CASSQDSWASNEQYF
TGTGCCAGCAGCCAAGATAGTTGGGCATCCAACGAGCAGTACTTC
>TRBJ2-7|TRBD1|TRBV7-2|-
CASSPSTGNYNEQYF
TGTGCCAGCAGCCCCTCGACAGGGAACTACAATGAGCAGTACTTC
>TRBJ1-2|-|TRBV6-5|-
CASSYRDHYGYTF
TGTGCCAGCAGTTACAGGGACCACTATGGCTACACCTTC
>TRBJ2-1|-|TRBV29-1|few
CSVVPRSSYNEQFF
TGCAGCGTTGTCCCTAGAAGCTCCTACAATGAGCAGTTCTTC
>TRBJ1-6|TRBD1|TRBV6-5|-
CASSYDRGGAPLHF
TGTGCCAGCAGTTACGACAGGGGGGGTGCACCCCTCCACTTT
>TRBJ2-3|TRBD2|TRBV20-1|-
CSAMRGLASTDTQYF
TGCAGTGCTATGAGGGGACTAGCCAGCACAGATACGCAGTATTTT
>TRBJ1-6|-|TRBV2|-
CASSGGAHYNSPLHF
TGTGCCAGCAGTGGTGGCGCCCATTATAATTCACCCCTCCACTTT
>TRBJ1-2|TRBD1|TRBV20-1|-
CSARGRDSVDYGYTF
TGCAGTGCTAGAGGCCGGGACAGTGTTGACTATGGCTACACCTTC
>TRBJ2-3|TRBD2|TRBV12-3/TRBV12-4|few
CASTPPAGGSDTQYF
TGTGCCAGCACCCCACCAGCGGGGGGATCAGATACGCAGTATTTT
>TRBJ1-2|-|TRBV5-6|-
CASKGTFNYGYTF
TGTGCCAGCAAAGGTACATTTAACTATGGCTACACCTTC
>TRBJ2-7|TRBD2|TRBV12-3/TRBV12-4|-
CASSLLAGGSSYNEQYF
TGTGCCAGCAGTTTACTAGCGGGAGGGAGCTCCTACAATGAGCAGTACTTC
>TRBJ1-1|-|TRBV30|-
CANGGPLNTEAFF
TGTGCCAATGGAGGGCCGTTGAACACTGAAGCTTTCTTT
>TRBJ2-1|TRBD2|TRBV5-1|-
CASSWTSGGNNEQFF
TGCGCCAGCAGCTGGACTAGCGGGGGGAACAATGAGCAGTTCTTC
>TRBJ2-7|TRBD1|TRBV28|few
CASSLIGQGGPYEQYF
TGTGCCAGCAGTTTAATCGGACAGGGGGGACCCTACGAGCAGTACTTC
>TRBJ2-7|-|TRBV20-1|-
CSRGSTYEQYF
TGCAGTCGAGGGAGTACCTACGAGCAGTACTTC
>TRBJ1-6|TRBD1|TRBV15|few
CATSRVDRASPLHF
TGTGCCACCAGCAGAGTTGACAGGGCTTCACCCCTCCACTTT
>TRBJ2-7|TRBD2|TRBV5-1|-
CASSLGLAGSLSSYEQYF
TGCGCCAGCAGCTTGGGACTAGCGGGATCCCTTAGCTCCTACGAGCAGTACTTC
>TRBJ2-1|-|TRBV9|few
CASSPLGQYNEQFF
TGTGCCAGCAGCCCATTGGGACAATACAATGAGCAGTTCTTC
>TRBJ2-7|-|TRBV7-2|-
CASSLALGGLYEQYF
TGTGCCAGCAGCTTAGCGCTGGGGGGGCTATACGAGCAGTACTTC
>TRBJ2-3|TRBD1|TRBV20-1|few
CRAYRDRDHTDTQYF
TGCAGAGCCTACCGGGACAGGGACCACACAGATACGCAGTATTTT
>TRBJ1-6|-|TRBV27|once
CATLHPGPQGSPPHF
TGTGCCACCCTACATCCGGGCCCACAAGGTTCACCCCCCCACTTT
>TRBJ2-3|TRBD2|TRBV29-1|-
CSAIRRGGGENTDTQYF
TGCAGCGCTATACGGCGCGGCGGGGGGGAAAACACAGATACGCAGTATTTT
>TRBJ2-1|-|TRBV2|few
CASKEELADSHEQFF
TGTGCCAGCAAGGAGGAACTAGCCGATTCCCATGAGCAGTTCTTC
>TRBJ1-2|TRBD1|TRBV2|few
CASSELGQGANYGYTF
TGTGCCAGCAGTGAATTGGGCCAGGGGGCGAACTATGGCTACACCTTC
>TRBJ1-2|TRBD1|TRBV6-1|few
CASNLPGQQSGYTF
TGTGCCAGCAACCTACCGGGACAGCAGAGTGGCTACACCTTC
>TRBJ1-4|TRBD1|TRBV4-2|-
CASSQGDREKLFF
TGTGCCAGCAGCCAAGGGGACAGGGAAAAACTGTTTTTT
>TRBJ1-1|-|TRBV7-6|-
CASSQQGRSTEAFF
TGTGCCAGCAGCCAACAGGGTCGAAGCACTGAAGCTTTCTTT
>TRBJ2-2|TRBD1|TRBV7-9|few
CASRTGTGRTGELFF
TGTGCCAGCAGGACCGGGACAGGACGCACCGGGGAGCTGTTTTTT
>TRBJ2-7|TRBD1|TRBV27|few
CASSPPDRFPYEQYF
TGTGCCAGCAGTCCCCCGGACAGGTTCCCATACGAGCAGTACTTC
>TRBJ1-1|-|TRBV5-1|many
CASSLVGQEAFF
TGCGCCAGCAGCTTGGTTGGACAGGAAGCTTTCTTT
>TRBJ2-7|TRBD1|TRBV20-1|-
CSAQRDSFYEQYF
TGCAGTGCTCAGAGGGACAGCTTCTACGAGCAGTACTTC
>TRBJ2-1|TRBD2|TRBV6-4|-
CASSDSKGSGTYNEQFF
TGTGCCAGCAGTGACTCGAAGGGTAGCGGGACCTACAATGAGCAGTTCTTC
>TRBJ2-5|-|TRBV3-1|few
CASSQVAAQETQYF
TGTGCCAGCAGCCAAGTTGCGGCTCAAGAGACCCAGTACTTC
>TRBJ2-4|TRBD1|TRBV6-2/TRBV6-3|-
CASSRGFKNIQYF
TGTGCCAGTAGCAGGGGGTTCAAAAACATTCAGTACTTC
>TRBJ1-1|TRBD1|TRBV27|-
CPSRTPGQGSTEAFF
TGTCCCAGCAGGACACCGGGACAGGGAAGCACTGAAGCTTTCTTT
>TRBJ2-1|-|TRBV15|-
CATSRGQARPFKQFF
TGTGCCACCAGCAGAGGACAGGCACGACCCTTCAAGCAGTTCTTC
>TRBJ2-3|-|TRBV7-8|few
CASSFGEGATDTQYF
TGTGCCAGCAGCTTTGGGGAAGGGGCCACAGATACGCAGTATTTT
>TRBJ2-1|-|TRBV20-1|-
CSVKRRVNEQFF
TGCAGTGTAAAAAGGCGGGTCAATGAGCAGTTCTTC
>TRBJ2-5|TRBD2|TRBV7-2|once
CASSLETGGLGTQYF
TGTGCCAGCAGCTTAGAAACGGGAGGGTTGGGGACCCAGTACTTC
>TRBJ2-7|TRBD1|TRBV10-1|-
CASPKRKTGISPVYEQYF
TGCGCCAGCCCAAAGAGAAAGACAGGGATCTCACCGGTCTACGAGCAGTACTTC
>TRBJ1-2|TRBD1|TRBV4-2|-
CASSQVGTGGGYGYTF
TGTGCCAGCAGCCAAGTCGGGACAGGGGGCGGCTATGGCTACACCTTC
>TRBJ2-5|-|TRBV4-2|-
CASSQEGWETQYF
TGTGCCAGCAGCCAAGAAGGGTGGGAGACCCAGTACTTC
>TRBJ2-4|TRBD2|TRBV5-8|-
CASSPWASGIAKNIQYF
TGTGCCAGCAGCCCCTGGGCTAGCGGGATAGCCAAAAACATTCAGTACTTC
>TRBJ2-5|TRBD2|TRBV10-3|-
CAISELPSGSGETQYF
TGTGCCATCAGTGAGTTGCCTAGCGGGAGCGGGGAGACCCAGTACTTC
>TRBJ2-1|-|TRBV18|-
CASSPGGGRVPLSSYNEQFF
TGTGCCAGCTCACCAGGGGGGGGGCGAGTCCCGCTCAGCTCCTACAATGAGCAGTTCTTC
>TRBJ2-1|TRBD2|TRBV5-1|-
CASSLARLAGVTHNEQFF
TGCGCCAGCAGCTTGGCTCGACTAGCGGGAGTTACCCACAATGAGCAGTTCTTC